Below are 30 T cell receptor beta chains sequenced from a single sample in a study of T cells in women clearing cervical HPV infection. Generated by immunoSEQ multiplex PCR, the TCRdb table keeps only in-frame clones and is missing some. Its table records fewer than 35,000 clones. Source material: blood buffy coat. The origin of the receptors is a woman between 18 and 70 years old with a cervical HPV16 infection that either progressed to CIN3+ or cleared (not recorded which).

To note about this clone: The read ends 3 residues shy of where the CDR3 ends; the end is completed using the germline J gene. The sample contains more than one DNA sequence encoding this CDR3. The rearrangement uses TRBV20-1 and TRBJ2-5; 8 bases are a match to TRBD1. Germline lookup yields CDR1 DFQATT and CDR2 SNEGSKA (reference sequence). The CDR3 totals 15 residues. With V trimmed by 6 bases and J by 1 base, 10 bases remained unmatched. The sequenced part of the CDR3 DNA is TGCAGTGCCTCTACGAGCAGGGGGCCCCAAGAGACC. This codes for CSASTSRGPQET. The complete CDR3 protein is CSASTSRGPQETQYF.

Concerning this clone: The read is 3 residues too short to cover the CDR3 end, so that end is filled in from the germline J gene. V gene TRBV7-2 combines with J gene TRBJ2-3, with D possibly being TRBD2 (7 bases). This CDR3 comprises 15 residues. The V gene lost 4 bases and the J gene lost 2 bases, with 13 bases spanning the gap. Germline assignment: CDR1 SGHTA and CDR2 FQGNSA. The CDR3: CASSSPGGLTDTQYF. The CDR3 DNA, read in part, is TGTGCCAGCAGCTCCCCGGGGGGCCTCACAGATACG.

Concerning this clone: Sequencing ends 3 residues short of the CDR3 end; the germline J gene provides the rest. The rearrangement links TRBV6-2 or TRBV6-3 to TRBJ2-4, with 7 bases aligning to TRBD2. In germline, CDR1 is MNHEY, CDR2 SVGEGT. V lost 0 bases, J lost 1 base, and 6 bases stayed unmatched. This CDR3 contains 17 residues. The CDR3 is CASSYSPGGEAKNIQYF. CDR3 DNA (partial): TGTGCCAGCAGTTACTCGCCGGGGGGTGAGGCCAAAAACATT.

As for this clone: The read comes to an end 3 residues before the CDR3 does, leaving the germline J gene to fill in the end. V is TRBV20-1 and J is TRBJ1-1; D uncertain. CDR3 size: 12 residues. Germline V gene data show CDR1 as DFQATT and CDR2 as SNEGSKA (reference sequence). CDR3 DNA, as far as it was read: TGCAGTGCTACCATCCTAGCGGGAGAA. This sequence encodes CSATILAGE. The whole CDR3 region reads CSATILAGEAFF.

Details on this clone: The CDR3 extends 3 residues past the end of the read, so its final part is completed from the germline J gene. This chain joins TRBV19 and TRBJ2-3; the D gene is possibly TRBD1 (7 bases). Germline V gene lookup returns CDR1 LNHDA and CDR2 SQIVND (reference sequence). The CDR3 totals 15 residues. The sequenced part of the CDR3 DNA is TGTGCCAGTAGTATGGAGGGGGCCAGCAATCAGCCG. Translated: CASSMEGASNQP. The full CDR3 protein is CASSMEGASNQPQYF.

As to this clone: The sequence runs out 3 residues before the end of the CDR3; the remainder is reconstructed from the germline J gene. The chain recombines TRBV18 with TRBJ1-1, with 11 positions matching TRBD1. The CDR3 consists of 14 residues. Trimming at V came to 5 bases and at J to 4 bases, leaving 3 bases not matched to a gene. Germline loops: CDR1 KGHSH, CDR2 LQKENI. CDR3 bases read: TGTGCCAGCTCATTAGGACAGGGGGCCACTGAA. It codes for CASSLGQGATE. The CDR3, in full, reads CASSLGQGATEAFF. Filled out from reference TRBV18 and TRBJ1-1, the complete variable domain reads NAGVMQNPRHLVRRRGQEARLRCSPMKGHSHVYWYRQLPEEGLKFMVYLQKENIIDESGMPKERFSAEFPKEGPSILRIQQVVRGDSAAYFCASSLGQGATEAFFGQGTRLTVV.

Comments on this clone: The missing CDR3 end, 3 residues past where the read stops, is filled in from the germline J gene. The chain links TRBV7-9 to TRBJ1-2; D is unclear. This CDR3 comprises 10 residues. CDR1 and CDR2 from the germline V gene are SEHNR and FQNEAQ (reference sequence). The CDR3 here is CASSAESYTF. The covered CDR3 bases are TGTGCCAGCAGCGCGGAGAGC.

Comment on this clone: Coverage ceases 3 residues before the CDR3 finishes, and the germline J gene fills in the end. The rearrangement uses TRBV5-5 and TRBJ2-2; D gene uncertain. CDR3 size: 14 residues. V was trimmed by 0 bases and J by 0 bases, leaving 3 bases between them. Germline V gives CDR1 SGHKS, CDR2 YYEKEE (reference sequence). The sequenced CDR3 bases are TGTGCCAGCAGCTTGGTTACGAACACCGGGGAG. Its translation is CASSLVTNTGE. The whole CDR3 sequence is CASSLVTNTGELFF.

About this clone itself: The DNA ends 3 residues before the CDR3 does, and the rest of the CDR3 is filled in from the germline J gene. J is TRBJ1-6 and V is TRBV11-2; a weak D match, TRBD1 (6 bases). Trimming took off 0 bases at V and 7 bases at J, with 10 bases between the two ends. This CDR3 spans 15 amino acids. Germline CDR1 and CDR2: SGHAT and FQNNGV. This chain's CDR3 is CASSLDQGWNSPLHF. The sequenced CDR3 bases are TGTGCCAGCAGCTTAGATCAGGGGTGGAATTCACCC.

On this clone itself: The read ends 3 residues early relative to the CDR3; the germline J gene fills the gap. The V gene is TRBV19, the J gene TRBJ1-1; weak D call: TRBD1 (5 bases). CDR1 is LNHDA, CDR2 SQIVND, per germline (reference sequence). The CDR3 extends over 15 amino acids. Between the trimmed V and J ends, which lost 2 bases and 1 base, there was a span of 11 bases. This CDR3 reads CASSISGTPNTEAFF. The sequenced CDR3 bases are TGTGCCAGTAGTATAAGTGGGACTCCGAACACTGAA.

With regard to this clone: From the germline J gene comes the end of the CDR3, since the read stops 3 residues before it. The genes are TRBV7-6 and TRBJ2-5; 7 nucleotides align to TRBD2. The V segment lost 5 bases and the J segment 5 bases; nucleotides outside the gene matches: 8. CDR1 is SGHVS, CDR2 FNYEAQ, per germline. The CDR3 consists of 14 residues. The CDR3 loop reads CASSTRAGGETQYF. The CDR3 bases that were read are TGTGCCAGCAGCACGAGGGCCGGGGGGGAGACC. The whole variable domain, remainder taken from reference TRBV7-6 and TRBJ2-5, is GAGVSQSPRYKVTKRGQDVALRCDPISGHVSLYWYRQALGQGPEFLTYFNYEAQQDKSGLPNDRFSAERPEGSISTLTIQRTEQRDSAMYRCASSTRAGGETQYFGPGTRLLVL.

Concerning this clone: The read comes to an end 3 residues before the CDR3 does, leaving the germline J gene to fill in the end. This chain connects TRBV7-9 to TRBJ1-2; D gene ambiguous. This CDR3 spans 14 amino acids. Germline assignment: CDR1 SEHNR and CDR2 FQNEAQ (reference sequence). CDR3 DNA (partial): TGTGCCAGCAGCTTACCGGGGAGCGGGGTGGGC. It is translated as CASSLPGSGVG. The CDR3 in full is CASSLPGSGVGYTF.

A note on this clone: The sample holds other DNA sequences that translate to the same CDR3. Incomplete CDR3 DNA: TGTGCCAGCAGTGAAGAGGGCTACTCTGGAAACACC. Protein: CASSEEGYSGNT. From start to end, the CDR3 is CASSEEGYSGNTIYF. The chain has TRBV2 and TRBJ1-3; D not certain. The missing CDR3 end, 3 residues past where the read stops, is filled in from the germline J gene. The CDR3 length is 15 residues. V lost 1 base and J lost 0, with 7 bases in between. Germline CDR1 SNHLY, CDR2 FYNNEI.

The CDR3 loop reads CASSEGGLGTDTQYF. The sequenced CDR3 bases are TGTGCCAGCAGCGAAGGTGGTCTGGGCACAGATACG. This chain uses TRBV5-6 with TRBJ2-3; D is unresolved. The read comes to an end 3 residues before the CDR3 does, leaving the germline J gene to fill in the end. The V gene lost 4 bases and the J gene lost 1 base, with 13 bases spanning the gap. The length of the CDR3 is 15 residues. Germline lookup yields CDR1 SGHDT and CDR2 YYEEEE.

As for this clone: The DNA ends 3 residues before the CDR3 does, and the rest of the CDR3 is filled in from the germline J gene. V and J are TRBV14 and TRBJ1-6; D may be TRBD1 (5 bases). There are 13 residues in the CDR3. V lost 1 base, J lost 8 bases, and 6 bases lay in between. The germline CDR1 and CDR2 sequences are SGHDN and FVKESK. The sequenced CDR3 bases are TGTGCCAGCAGCCAAGGCAGGGATTCACCC. Encoded protein: CASSQGRDSP. The complete CDR3 sequence is CASSQGRDSPLHF. The whole variable domain, filled in from reference TRBV14 and TRBJ1-6, reads EAGVTQFPSHSVIEKGQTVTLRCDPISGHDNLYWYRRVMGKEIKFLLHFVKESKQDESGMPNNRFLAERTGGTYSTLKVQPAELEDSGVYFCASSQGRDSPLHFGNGTRLTVT.

Concerning this clone itself: With the read ending 3 residues before the CDR3 end, the germline J gene is used to fill in that end. V and J are TRBV18 and TRBJ2-7; 7 bases agree with TRBD1. The V gene's germline CDR1 is KGHSH and CDR2 LQKENI. V was clipped by 3 bases and J by 0 bases; unmatched bases: 8. The CDR3 covers 16 residues. The CDR3 DNA, read in part, is TGTGCCAGCTCACCTATAATGACAGGGACCTCCTACGAG. Protein: CASSPIMTGTSYE. In full, the CDR3 is CASSPIMTGTSYEQYF.

As to this clone: The read ends 3 residues early relative to the CDR3; the germline J gene fills the gap. The V and J genes are TRBV7-9 and TRBJ2-1; a possible D gene is TRBD1 (7 bases). CDR3 length: 15 residues. V was trimmed by 1 base and J by 2 bases, leaving 9 bases between them. Germline CDR1 is SEHNR and CDR2 is FQNEAQ (reference sequence). The DNA read from the CDR3 is TGTGCCAGCAGCTTAGGCAGGGGGGCCTACAATGAG. Translating gives CASSLGRGAYNE. The CDR3 as a whole reads CASSLGRGAYNEQFF.

Its frequency marks this clone as medium-sized (0.01 to 0.1%). With the read ending 3 residues before the CDR3 end, the germline J gene is used to fill in that end. The chain has TRBV19 and TRBJ2-2; D might be TRBD2 (5 bases). V was trimmed by 3 bases and J by 4 bases, leaving 15 bases between them. Per the germline V gene, CDR1 is LNHDA and CDR2 is SQIVND (reference sequence). This CDR3 is built from 16 residues. The sequenced part of the CDR3 DNA is TGTGCCAGTAGTATGGGTATTCGGGGAGTCACCGGGGAG. It translates to CASSMGIRGVTGE. The full CDR3 is CASSMGIRGVTGELFF.

Points on this clone: The read halts 3 residues ahead of the CDR3 end, with the missing end drawn from the germline J gene. J is TRBJ1-1 and V is TRBV13; TRBD1 matches 10 bases. J gave up 5 bases and V 5 bases, and 5 bases lay outside the gene matches. The CDR3 is 14 amino acids. Per germline, CDR1 PRHDT and CDR2 FYEKMQ (reference sequence). CDR3 sequence: CASSADRGRTEAFF. The part of the CDR3 DNA that was read is TGTGCCAGCAGCGCCGACAGGGGGCGGACTGAA.

Points on this clone: The CDR3 end lies 3 residues beyond the end of the read and is filled in from the germline J gene. V is TRBV18 and J is TRBJ2-1; D is uncertain. Trimming took 3 bases from V and 5 from J, leaving 8 bases between them. Germline assignment: CDR1 KGHSH and CDR2 LQKENI. The CDR3 sequence is 13 residues long. The CDR3 DNA, read in part, is TGTGCCAGCTCACCTTCCCAGAACAATGAG. This translates into CASSPSQNNE. The whole CDR3 protein is CASSPSQNNEQFF.

For this clone: The CDR3 end lies 3 residues beyond the end of the read and is filled in from the germline J gene. The chain links TRBV5-1 to TRBJ2-1, with a tentative D call TRBD2 (5 bases). The CDR3 sequence is 14 residues long. The germline V gene has CDR1 SGHRS and CDR2 YFSETQ. Trimming took off 5 bases at V and 5 bases at J, with 14 bases between the two ends. CDR3 DNA (partial): TGCGCCAGCAGTATAAAGAGCGGAAACAATGAG. Translation gives CASSIKSGNNE. The complete CDR3 protein is CASSIKSGNNEQFF.

Points on this clone: The read gets to within 3 residues of the CDR3 end, and the germline J gene fills in the rest. This sequence joins TRBV5-1 and TRBJ2-7, with a tentative D call TRBD1 (6 bases). Trimming shortened V by 4 bases and J by 1 base, and 12 bases separated the two germline ends. Germline CDR1 SGHRS, CDR2 YFSETQ. The CDR3 loop spans 14 amino acids. The CDR3 is CASSPRTDSYEQYF. CDR3 DNA, as far as it was read: TGCGCCAGCAGCCCCCGGACAGATTCCTACGAG. The full variable domain, with the rest looked up from reference TRBV5-1 and TRBJ2-7, is KAGVTQTPRYLIKTRGQQVTLSCSPISGHRSVSWYQQTPGQGLQFLFEYFSETQRNKGNFPGRFSGRQFSNSRSEMNVSTLELGDSALYLCASSPRTDSYEQYFGPGTRLTVT.

As to this clone: The CDR3 end lies 3 residues beyond the end of the read and is filled in from the germline J gene. J is TRBJ1-5 and V is TRBV6-2 or TRBV6-3; TRBD1 is a possible D gene (5 bases). V was cut by 5 bases and J by 7 bases, with 15 bases left in between. The CDR3 totals 14 residues. Germline-derived CDR1 and CDR2 are MNHEY and SVGEGT. The part of the CDR3 DNA that was read is TGTGCCAGCAGTCCGACAGCGATGACCCAGCCC. Its translation is CASSPTAMTQP. The complete CDR3 sequence is CASSPTAMTQPQHF.

Concerning this clone itself: The CDR3 is cut off 3 residues early in the read; its end comes from the germline J gene. The chain has TRBV30 and TRBJ1-2; no clear D gene. The V gene's germline CDR1 is GTSNPN and CDR2 SVGIG (reference sequence). This CDR3 contains 15 residues. V lost 4 bases, J lost 4 bases, and 19 bases lay in between. The DNA read from the CDR3 is TGTGCCTGGAAGAGGTTTAGCAGCCTCTCCTATGGC. Protein: CAWKRFSSLSYG. The entire CDR3 protein is CAWKRFSSLSYGYTF.

Concerning this clone: The CDR3 end is not reached by the read, which stops 3 residues before it; the germline J gene fills it in. This chain joins TRBV18 and TRBJ1-3; a weak D match, TRBD1 (5 bases). There are 16 residues in the CDR3. With 2 bases removed from V and 0 bases from J, the gap between germline ends came to 11 bases. Germline CDR1 reads KGHSH; CDR2 reads LQKENI. The part of the CDR3 DNA that was read is TGTGCCAGCTCACCAGAATCGGGGGTCTCTGGAAACACC. Amino acid sequence: CASSPESGVSGNT. The CDR3 in full is CASSPESGVSGNTIYF.

Details on this clone: The read terminates 3 residues before the CDR3 end, so the remaining end is supplied by the germline J gene. The chain is built from TRBV7-2 and TRBJ1-2, with no clear D. Germline V CDR1 and CDR2: SGHTA, FQGNSA. The CDR3 runs 14 residues. This chain's CDR3 is CASSPHGYGGDYTF. CDR3 bases read: TGTGCCAGCAGCCCCCACGGATATGGCGGCGAC. Full variable domain (missing parts from reference TRBV7-2 and TRBJ1-2): GAGVSQSPSNKVTEKGKDVELRCDPISGHTALYWYRQSLGQGLEFLIYFQGNSAPDKSGLPSDRFSAERTGGSVSTLTIQRTQQEDSAVYLCASSPHGYGGDYTFGSGTRLTVV.

With respect to this clone: Coverage ceases 3 residues before the CDR3 finishes, and the germline J gene fills in the end. V is TRBV20-1 and J is TRBJ2-7; 8 bases map to TRBD2. The CDR3 spans 16 residues. Germline assignment: CDR1 DFQATT and CDR2 SNEGSKA (reference sequence). Trimming at V came to 3 bases and at J to 0 bases, leaving 10 bases not matched to a gene. The covered CDR3 bases are TGCAGTGCTAGTTCCCAACTAGCGGAACTCTCCTACGAG. Protein: CSASSQLAELSYE. The CDR3 in full is CSASSQLAELSYEQYF.

A word on this clone: The CDR3 goes on 3 residues after the read ends, and that part is filled in from the germline J gene. This chain joins TRBV20-1 and TRBJ1-2, with TRBD1 matching over 10 bases. This CDR3 contains 17 residues. V was clipped by 3 bases and J by 5 bases; unmatched bases: 15. Germline V CDR1 and CDR2: DFQATT, SNEGSKA (reference sequence). This CDR3 is CSAREPGQGSEGYGYTF. The sequenced part of the CDR3 DNA is TGCAGTGCTAGGGAGCCGGGACAGGGGTCGGAGGGATATGGC.

Worth noting for this clone: The CDR3 goes on 3 residues after the read ends, and that part is filled in from the germline J gene. The chain joins TRBV2 to TRBJ2-2; 7 bases line up with TRBD1. Germline-derived CDR1 and CDR2 are SNHLY and FYNNEI. The V and J ends lost 5 bases and 6 bases, in that order; junction bases with no gene match: 6. This CDR3 region has 14 residues. The CDR3 here is CASSIRQGPGELFF. CDR3 DNA (partial): TGTGCCAGCAGTATCCGACAGGGTCCCGGGGAG.

Concerning this clone itself: Read data end 3 residues before the CDR3 end; the end is taken from the germline J gene. V and J are TRBV5-1 and TRBJ2-2, with 9 bases matching TRBD1. The CDR3 totals 16 residues. The V gene end was trimmed by 3 bases and the J gene end by 3 bases; junction bases not matched to a gene: 6. Looked up from germline, CDR1 is SGHRS and CDR2 is YFSETQ. The CDR3 DNA, read in part, is TGCGCCAGCAGCTCCCACAGGGGGCTGTACACCGGGGAG. It translates to CASSSHRGLYTGE. The full CDR3 is CASSSHRGLYTGELFF.